The sequence of this T cell receptor beta chain was determined in a study of cytomegalovirus exposure and HLA in healthy donors. Overall study results and limits: Later findings reportedly placed an Asian-associated ancestry cluster below the approximately 620-donor mean for N-insertions. The dataset shows that most TCR sequences were rare, while some public TCRs occurred in many donors.

Comments on this clone: Its antigen is still unknown.

Deletions cut 3 bases from V and 0 bases from J, with 15 bases between. Per the germline V gene, CDR1 is SQVTM and CDR2 is ANQGSEA. The CDR3 has 17 amino acids. Vbeta (60) and Jbeta (13) primers were used in the PCR. Sequencing used immunoSEQ multiplex PCR; TCRdb keeps in-frame clones, though not all of them. The repertoire holds fewer than 200,000 clones, with roughly 80% as singletons. The chain uses TRBV29-1 and TRBJ2-6; TRBD2 might be the D (6 bases). This TCR was recovered from a woman in her late teens or twenties in good health and CMV-seronegative. Sequenced material: PBMCs. For the CDR3, the DNA is TGCAGCGTTGAGTGGGGAGGATCCTACTCTGGGGCCAACGTCCTGACTTTC. It codes for CSVEWGGSYSGANVLTF.